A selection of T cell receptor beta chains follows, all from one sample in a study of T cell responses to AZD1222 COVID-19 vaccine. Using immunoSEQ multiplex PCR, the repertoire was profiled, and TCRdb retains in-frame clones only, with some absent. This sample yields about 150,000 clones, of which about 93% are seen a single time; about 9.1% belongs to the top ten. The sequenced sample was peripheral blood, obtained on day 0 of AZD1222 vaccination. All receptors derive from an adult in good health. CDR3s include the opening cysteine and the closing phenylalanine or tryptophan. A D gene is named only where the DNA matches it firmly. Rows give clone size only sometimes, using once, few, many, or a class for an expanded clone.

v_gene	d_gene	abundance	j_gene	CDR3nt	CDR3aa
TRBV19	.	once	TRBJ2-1	TGTGCCAGTAGTATGATGGACAACAATGAGCAGTTCTTC	CASSMMDNNEQFF
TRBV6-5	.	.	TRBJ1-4	TGTGCCAGCCGGATACGAGGTGAAAAACTGTTTTTT	CASRIRGEKLFF
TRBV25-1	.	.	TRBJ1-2	TGTGCCAGCAGTGAATCCATGGGGTCCTCTATAAGCTACACCTTC	CASSESMGSSISYTF
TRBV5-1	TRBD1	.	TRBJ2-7	TGCGCCAGCAGCAGGGGGACAGGGACCTCCTACGAGCAGTACTTC	CASSRGTGTSYEQYF
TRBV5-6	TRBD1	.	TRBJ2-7	TGTGCCAGCAGCGCTGGACAGGGCAGTGTCTACGAGCAGTACTTC	CASSAGQGSVYEQYF
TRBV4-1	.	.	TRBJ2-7	TGCGCCAGCAGCCAAGAACGTCGCGGGGTAGCCTACGAGCAGTACTTC	CASSQERRGVAYEQYF
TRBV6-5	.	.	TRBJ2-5	TGTGCCAGCAGTTACTCGTCTGGGACGGGAGAGACCCAGTACTTC	CASSYSSGTGETQYF
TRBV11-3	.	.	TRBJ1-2	TGTGCCAGCAGCTTAGGCGGGAACTATGGCTACACCTTC	CASSLGGNYGYTF
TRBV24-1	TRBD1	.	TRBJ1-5	TGTGCCACCAGTTACAGGGGCGATCAGCCCCAGCATTTT	CATSYRGDQPQHF
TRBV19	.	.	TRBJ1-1	TGTGCCAGTAGTATAAAAGGGGGGAACACTGAAGCTTTCTTT	CASSIKGGNTEAFF
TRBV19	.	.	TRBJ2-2	TGTGCCAGTAGTATAGGGGGCGGCGGCACCGGGGAGCTGTTTTTT	CASSIGGGGTGELFF
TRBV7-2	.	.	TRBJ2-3	TGTGCCAGCAGCTTAGCGTGGGGCCTATCGATAGATACGCAGTATTTT	CASSLAWGLSIDTQYF
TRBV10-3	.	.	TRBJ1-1	TGTGCCATCAAGGACGCGAGGGGCACTGAAGCTTTCTTT	CAIKDARGTEAFF
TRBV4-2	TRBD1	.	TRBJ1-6	TGTGCCAGCAGCCAAGGGACAGGGGACGGGAATTCACCCCTCCACTTT	CASSQGTGDGNSPLHF
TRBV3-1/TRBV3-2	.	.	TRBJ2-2	TGTGCCAGCAGCCAAGCATTTAAAGGGGAGCTGTTTTTT	CASSQAFKGELFF
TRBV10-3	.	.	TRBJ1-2	TGTGCCATCAGTGAGTCAGGCCCATATGGCTACACCTTC	CAISESGPYGYTF
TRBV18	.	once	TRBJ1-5	TGTGCCAGCTCACAAGGGGTACAGGCTCAGCCCCAGCATTTT	CASSQGVQAQPQHF
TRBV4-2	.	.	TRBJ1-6	TGTGCCAGCAGCCAGGGAGGGGATTCACCCCTCCACTTT	CASSQGGDSPLHF
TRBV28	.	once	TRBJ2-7	TGTGCCAGCAGTTTGCAACGCTACGAGCAGTACTTC	CASSLQRYEQYF
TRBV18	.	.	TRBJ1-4	TGTGCCAGCTCACCTCCCCACGGGCTTACGGAAAAACTGTTTTTT	CASSPPHGLTEKLFF
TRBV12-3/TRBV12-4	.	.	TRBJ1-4	TGTGCCAGCAGACGTGAACTTAATGAAAAACTGTTTTTT	CASRRELNEKLFF
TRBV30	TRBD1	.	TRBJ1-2	TGTGCCTGGAGTACGGCAGGGGGCTATGGCTACACCTTC	CAWSTAGGYGYTF
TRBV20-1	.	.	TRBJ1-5	TGCAGTGCTAGTGCCCCTGGGCAGCCCCAGCATTTT	CSASAPGQPQHF
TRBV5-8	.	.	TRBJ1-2	TGTGCCAGCAGCTTTCATCGGCAGGGCGATGGCTACACCTTC	CASSFHRQGDGYTF
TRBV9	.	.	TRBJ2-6	TGTGCCAGCAGCGTAGTCCCGGGGGGACAGAGCTCTGGGGCCAACGTCCTGACTTTC	CASSVVPGGQSSGANVLTF
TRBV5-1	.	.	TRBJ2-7	TGCGCCAGCAGCGACAGCTACGAGCAGTACTTC	CASSDSYEQYF
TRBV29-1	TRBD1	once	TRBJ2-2	TGCAGTGTAGACAGGGGGTCGGGCACCGGGGAGCTGTTTTTT	CSVDRGSGTGELFF
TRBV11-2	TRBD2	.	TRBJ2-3	TGTGCCAGCAGCTTAGGCCTAGCGGGGGGGCATACGCAGTATTTT	CASSLGLAGGHTQYF
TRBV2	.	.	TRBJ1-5	TGTGCCAGCGCGACAGGAGGTTCTCAGCCCCAGCATTTT	CASATGGSQPQHF
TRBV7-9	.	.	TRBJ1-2	TGTGCCAGCAGCCTCCAGGGGATTGACTATGGCTACACCTTC	CASSLQGIDYGYTF
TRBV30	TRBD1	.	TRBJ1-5	TGTGCCTGGAGGGCCGGGACAGGGCTCCGGCAGCCCCAGCATTTT	CAWRAGTGLRQPQHF
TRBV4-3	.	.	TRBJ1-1	TGCGCCAGCAGCCAAGCTCAGATGAACACTGAAGCTTTCTTT	CASSQAQMNTEAFF
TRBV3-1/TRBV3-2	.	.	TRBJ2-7	TGTGCCAGCAGCCATGACCAGGAGGGCTACGAGCAGTACTTC	CASSHDQEGYEQYF
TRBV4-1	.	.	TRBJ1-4	TGCGCCAGCAGCCAAAGAGTGTTTCAGGGTTATGAAAAACTGTTTTTT	CASSQRVFQGYEKLFF
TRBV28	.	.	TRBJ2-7	TGTGCCAGCACTTCCGTCAAGGTAGGAAATCCCTACGAGCAGTACTTC	CASTSVKVGNPYEQYF
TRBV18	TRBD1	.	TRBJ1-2	TGTGCCAGCTCACCATCGACAGGGAACTATGGCTACACCTTC	CASSPSTGNYGYTF
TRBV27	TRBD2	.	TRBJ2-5	TGTGCCAGCAGTCCACTCATGGGGAGCAGCGGGGGGCAAGAGACCCAGTACTTC	CASSPLMGSSGGQETQYF
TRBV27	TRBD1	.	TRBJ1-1	TGTGCCAGCAGTTTTGGGACAGGGCCTATTGAAGCTTTCTTT	CASSFGTGPIEAFF
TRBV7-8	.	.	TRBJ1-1	TGTGCCAGCAGCTTAGCAGTTCGGGGGGGCACTGAAGCTTTCTTT	CASSLAVRGGTEAFF